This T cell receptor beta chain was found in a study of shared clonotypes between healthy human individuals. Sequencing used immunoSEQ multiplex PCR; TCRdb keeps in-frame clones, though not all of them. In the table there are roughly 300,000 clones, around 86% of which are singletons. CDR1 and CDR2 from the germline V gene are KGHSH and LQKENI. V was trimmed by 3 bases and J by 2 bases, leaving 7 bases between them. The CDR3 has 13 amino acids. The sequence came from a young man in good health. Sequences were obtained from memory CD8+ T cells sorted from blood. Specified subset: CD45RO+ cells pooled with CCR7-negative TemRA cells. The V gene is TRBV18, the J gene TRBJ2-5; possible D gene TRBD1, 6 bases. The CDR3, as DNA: TGTGCCAGCTCACCGGACAGTCAAGAGACCCAGTACTTC. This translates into CASSPDSQETQYF.